A single sample is the source of the 16 T cell receptor beta chains below, sequenced in a study of blood T cell repertoires in COVID-19. Measured with immunoSEQ multiplex PCR; TCRdb has only the in-frame clones, and not every one. The sample shows approximately 500,000 clones, about 88% of them seen only once. Material: peripheral blood. The receptors were gathered from a man between 18 and 29 years old with COVID-19, enrolled during active disease.

This chain uses TRBV18 with TRBJ2-2; TRBD2 matches at 8 bases. V was pared by 1 base and J by 8 bases, with 9 bases of the junction left unmatched. There are 16 residues in the CDR3. CDR1 and CDR2 from the germline V gene are KGHSH and LQKENI. The CDR3 spells CASSPQPGGAAGELFF. The CDR3 nucleotides are TGTGCCAGCTCACCACAACCCGGGGGGGCCGCAGGGGAGCTGTTTTTT.

The V and J genes are TRBV5-1 and TRBJ2-1; 15 nucleotides align to TRBD2. The CDR3 totals 16 residues. V gave up 5 bases and J gave up 7 bases; unmatched junction bases: 7. Germline assignment: CDR1 SGHRS and CDR2 YFSETQ. CDR3 amino acids: CASSLTGLAGGNEQFF. As DNA, the CDR3 is TGCGCCAGCAGTCTCACGGGACTAGCGGGGGGAAATGAGCAGTTCTTC.

This clone was seen just once. The CDR3 sequence: CASSLASTTYEQYF. CDR3 sequence (DNA): TGCGCCAGCAGCTTGGCGTCCACAACCTACGAGCAGTACTTC. The gene calls are TRBV5-1 and TRBJ2-7, with no clear D. Per the germline V gene, CDR1 is SGHRS and CDR2 is YFSETQ. The CDR3 is 14 residues long. The ends were cut back, 0 bases at V and 2 bases at J, with 9 bases in the middle.

The gene calls are TRBV6-1 and TRBJ1-2; D unclear. The V end lost 0 bases, the J end lost 0 bases, and 8 bases lay between the germline ends. The CDR3 sequence is 15 residues long. CDR1 and CDR2 (germline): MNHNS, SASEGT. The CDR3 DNA reads as TGTGCCAGCAGTGAAGCAACAGTAGCTAACTATGGCTACACCTTC. Its protein product is CASSEATVANYGYTF.

This clone occurred once. The V call is TRBV5-1, the J call TRBJ2-7, with TRBD2 matching over 9 bases. V shed 3 bases and J 0 bases; nucleotides not matched to a gene: 4. Germline V CDR1 and CDR2: SGHRS, YFSETQ. The CDR3 has 15 amino acids. The CDR3 DNA reads TGCGCCAGCAGCTCAAATAGCGGGAGCTCCTACGAGCAGTACTTC. The encoded protein is CASSSNSGSSYEQYF.

J is TRBJ1-2 and V is TRBV4-1; TRBD1 matches 8 bases. Germline V gene data show CDR1 as MGHRA and CDR2 as YSYEKL. The CDR3 totals 15 residues. Trimming at V came to 2 bases and at J to 4 bases, leaving 6 bases not matched to a gene. The CDR3, as DNA: TGCGCCAGCAGCCAACAACAGGGGGAGCCCTATGGCTACACCTTC. It yields the protein CASSQQQGEPYGYTF.

The V call is TRBV6-5, the J call TRBJ2-3; 13 bases are shared with TRBD2. The junction had 0 bases not matched to a gene; V was cut back by 2 bases and J by 4 bases. The length of the CDR3 is 15 residues. Germline CDR1 MNHEY, CDR2 SVGAGI. CDR3 region: CASSYTSGGADTQYF. The DNA for the CDR3 is TGTGCCAGCAGTTACACTAGCGGGGGGGCAGATACGCAGTATTTT.

The chain is built from TRBV18 and TRBJ2-7; weak D call: TRBD1 (5 bases). V was clipped by 5 bases and J by 2 bases, with 16 bases between them. CDR3 length: 15 residues. Germline lookup yields CDR1 KGHSH and CDR2 LQKENI. CDR3 region: CASSADKDNAYEQYF. Written as DNA, the CDR3 is TGTGCCAGCTCAGCGGATAAGGACAATGCCTACGAGCAGTACTTC.

The chain couples TRBV12-3 or TRBV12-4 to TRBJ2-1, with 11 positions matching TRBD2. The CDR3 extends over 12 amino acids. After removal of 6 bases from V and 15 bases from J, the junction contained 7 bases not matched to a gene. CDR3 sequence: CASRTSGKGTFF. Written as DNA, the CDR3 is TGTGCCAGCAGGACTAGCGGGAAGGGTACGTTCTTC.

The chain employs TRBV2 and TRBJ1-1; D gene unclear. The CDR3 extends over 13 amino acids. The V gene's germline CDR1 is SNHLY and CDR2 FYNNEI. V lost 7 bases, J lost 1 base, and 10 bases lay in between. In DNA, the CDR3 is TGTGCCAGCAAGAGAGACACGAACACTGAAGCTTTCTTT. Translation gives CASKRDTNTEAFF. Drawing the rest from reference TRBV2 and TRBJ1-1, the complete variable domain is EPEVTQTPSHQVTQMGQEVILRCVPISNHLYFYWYRQILGQKVEFLVSFYNNEISEKSEIFDDQFSVERPDGSNFTLKIRSTKLEDSAMYFCASKRDTNTEAFFGQGTRLTVV.

The chain recombines TRBV3-1 (or the pseudogene TRBV3-2) with TRBJ2-7, with no clear D. The CDR3 totals 14 residues. Germline V lookup: CDR1 LGHDT, CDR2 YNNKEL (reference sequence). Deletions cut 4 bases from V and 5 bases from J, with 15 bases between. CDR3 loop: CASSLASRPDEQYF. The CDR3 nucleotides are TGTGCCAGCAGCCTGGCCTCGCGGCCCGACGAGCAGTACTTC.

The V and J genes are TRBV7-8 and TRBJ2-5; tentative D call: TRBD2 (6 bases). This CDR3 has 14 residues. The ends were cut back, 1 base at V and 7 bases at J, with 13 bases in the middle. CDR1 and CDR2 (germline): SGHVS, FQNEAQ. CDR3 region: CASSLGLGLGTQYF. CDR3 nucleotide sequence: TGTGCCAGCAGCTTAGGACTAGGACTGGGGACCCAGTACTTC.

In the case of this clone: The same CDR3 also results from other DNA sequences found in this sample. CDR3 loop: CASRDRTNQPQHF. DNA of the CDR3: TGTGCCAGTCGGGACAGGACCAATCAGCCCCAGCATTTT. The rearrangement uses TRBV2 and TRBJ1-5; 8 bases align to TRBD1. The CDR3 is made up of 13 amino acids. From germline, CDR1 is SNHLY and CDR2 FYNNEI. With 9 bases clipped from V and 3 bases from J, the junction kept 4 bases outside the gene matches.

The sample holds a few counts of this clone. The V call is TRBV5-1, the J call TRBJ1-1; D call uncertain. The CDR3 extends over 14 amino acids. Trimming took 0 bases from V and 1 from J, leaving 7 bases between them. Germline V gene data show CDR1 as SGHRS and CDR2 as YFSETQ. The CDR3 sequence: CASSLVAGNTEAFF. As DNA, the CDR3 is TGCGCCAGCAGCTTGGTCGCAGGGAACACTGAAGCTTTCTTT. Full variable domain (remainder filled in from reference TRBV5-1 and TRBJ1-1): KAGVTQTPRYLIKTRGQQVTLSCSPISGHRSVSWYQQTPGQGLQFLFEYFSETQRNKGNFPGRFSGRQFSNSRSEMNVSTLELGDSALYLCASSLVAGNTEAFFGQGTRLTVV.

The chain links TRBV6-5 to TRBJ1-5; D unresolved. This CDR3 spans 12 amino acids. V was clipped by 6 bases and J by 9 bases, with 12 bases between them. Germline V gene lookup returns CDR1 MNHEY and CDR2 SVGAGI. The CDR3 DNA sequence: TGTGCCAGCAGCTCTGGCCGAGGGCCCCAGCATTTT. Translation: CASSSGRGPQHF.

The chain joins TRBV5-1 to TRBJ2-5; D might be TRBD1 (5 bases). Trimming removed 0 bases at V and 3 bases at J, with 6 bases between. This CDR3 is built from 13 residues. Germline loops: CDR1 SGHRS, CDR2 YFSETQ. CDR3 amino acids: CASSLGREETQYF. CDR3 bases: TGCGCCAGCAGCTTGGGCAGGGAAGAGACCCAGTACTTC.